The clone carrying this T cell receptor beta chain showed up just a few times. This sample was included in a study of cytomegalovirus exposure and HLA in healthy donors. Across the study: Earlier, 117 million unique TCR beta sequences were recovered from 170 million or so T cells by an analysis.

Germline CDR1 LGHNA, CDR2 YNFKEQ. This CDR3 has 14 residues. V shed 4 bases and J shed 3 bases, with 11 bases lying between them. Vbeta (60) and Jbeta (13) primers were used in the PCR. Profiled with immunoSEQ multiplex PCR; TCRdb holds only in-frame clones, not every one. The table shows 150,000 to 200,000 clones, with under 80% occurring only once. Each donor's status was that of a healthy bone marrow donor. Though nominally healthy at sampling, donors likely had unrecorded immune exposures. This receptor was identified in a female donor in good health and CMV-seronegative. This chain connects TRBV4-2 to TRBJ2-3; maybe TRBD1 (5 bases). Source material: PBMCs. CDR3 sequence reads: CASSRNGATDTQYF. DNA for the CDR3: TGTGCCAGCAGCCGAAATGGGGCAACAGATACGCAGTATTTT.